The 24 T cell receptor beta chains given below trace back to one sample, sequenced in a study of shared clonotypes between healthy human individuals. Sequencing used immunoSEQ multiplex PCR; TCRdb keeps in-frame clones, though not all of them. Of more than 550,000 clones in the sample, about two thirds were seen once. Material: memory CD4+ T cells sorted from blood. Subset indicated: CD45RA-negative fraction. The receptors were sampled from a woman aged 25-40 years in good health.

CDR3 in amino acids: CAIKGGDYEQYF. Here the CDR3 DNA reads TGTGCCATCAAAGGGGGCGATTACGAGCAGTACTTC. V gene TRBV10-3 combines with J gene TRBJ2-7, with TRBD1 identical over 7 bases. Looked up from germline, CDR1 is ENHRY and CDR2 is SYGVKD. This CDR3 is built from 12 residues. Unmatched junction bases numbered 4, after V lost 7 bases and J lost 4 bases.

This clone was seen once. In DNA form, the CDR3 reads TGCAGTGCTAGTTATTACTACGAGCAGTACTTC. The encoded protein is CSASYYYEQYF. This sequence joins TRBV20-1 and TRBJ2-5; D unclear. The J call is doubtful: the DNA matches TRBJ2-7 better. Germline V gives CDR1 DFQATT, CDR2 SNEGSKA (reference sequence). The CDR3 is 11 amino acids.

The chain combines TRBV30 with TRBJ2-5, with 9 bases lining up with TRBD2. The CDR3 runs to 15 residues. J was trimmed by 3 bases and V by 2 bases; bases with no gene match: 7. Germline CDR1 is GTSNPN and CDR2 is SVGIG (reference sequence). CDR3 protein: CAWSLTSGWKETQYF. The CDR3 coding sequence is TGTGCCTGGAGTCTGACTAGCGGCTGGAAAGAGACCCAGTACTTC.

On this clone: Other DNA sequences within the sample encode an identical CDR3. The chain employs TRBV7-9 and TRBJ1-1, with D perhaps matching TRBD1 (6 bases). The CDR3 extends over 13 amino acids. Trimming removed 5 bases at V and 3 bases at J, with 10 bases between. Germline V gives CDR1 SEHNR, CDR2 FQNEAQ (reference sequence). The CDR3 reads CASSVQGDTEAFF. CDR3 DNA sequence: TGTGCCAGCAGCGTACAGGGAGACACTGAAGCTTTCTTT.

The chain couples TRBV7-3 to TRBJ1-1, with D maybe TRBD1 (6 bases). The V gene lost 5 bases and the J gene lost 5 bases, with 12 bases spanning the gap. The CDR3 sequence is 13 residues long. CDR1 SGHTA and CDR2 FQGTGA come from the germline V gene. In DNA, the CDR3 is TGTGCCAGCAGCCACCAAGGGGGGACTGAAGCTTTCTTT. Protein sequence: CASSHQGGTEAFF.

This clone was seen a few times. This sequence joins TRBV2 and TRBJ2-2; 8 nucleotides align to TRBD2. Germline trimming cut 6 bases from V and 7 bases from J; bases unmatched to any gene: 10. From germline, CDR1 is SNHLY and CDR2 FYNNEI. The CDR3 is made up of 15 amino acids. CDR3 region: CASRSSGSAVGELFF. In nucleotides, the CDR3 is TGTGCCAGCAGGTCGAGCGGGAGTGCCGTCGGGGAGCTGTTTTTT.

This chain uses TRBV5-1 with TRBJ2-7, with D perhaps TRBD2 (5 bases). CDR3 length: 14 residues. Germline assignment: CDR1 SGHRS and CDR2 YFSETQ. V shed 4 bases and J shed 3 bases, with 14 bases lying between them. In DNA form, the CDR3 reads TGCGCCAGCAGCGATCCTCGGGATAACTACGAGCAGTACTTC. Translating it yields CASSDPRDNYEQYF.

CDR3 in DNA: TGTGCCATCAGTCCCGGGACTAGCGGGATTAGCTACGAGCAGTACTTC. Protein: CAISPGTSGISYEQYF. The chain links TRBV10-3 to TRBJ2-7, with 13 nucleotides matching TRBD2. The CDR3 contains 16 residues. J was trimmed by 3 bases and V by 5 bases; bases with no gene match: 7. In germline, CDR1 is ENHRY, CDR2 SYGVKD.

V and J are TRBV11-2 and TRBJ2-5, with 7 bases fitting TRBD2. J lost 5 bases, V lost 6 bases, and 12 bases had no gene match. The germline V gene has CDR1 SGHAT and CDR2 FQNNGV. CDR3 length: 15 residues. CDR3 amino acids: CASRRAGEAPETQYF. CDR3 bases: TGTGCCAGCAGAAGGGCGGGAGAGGCCCCGGAGACCCAGTACTTC.

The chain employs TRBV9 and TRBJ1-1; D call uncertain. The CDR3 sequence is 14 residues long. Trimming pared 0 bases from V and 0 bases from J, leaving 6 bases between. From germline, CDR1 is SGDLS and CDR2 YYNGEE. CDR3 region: CASSVDPVNTEAFF. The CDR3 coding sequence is TGTGCCAGCAGCGTAGATCCGGTGAACACTGAAGCTTTCTTT. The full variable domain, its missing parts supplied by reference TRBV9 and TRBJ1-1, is DSGVTQTPKHLITATGQRVTLRCSPRSGDLSVYWYQQSLDQGLQFLIQYYNGEERAKGNILERFSAQQFPDLHSELNLSSLELGDSALYFCASSVDPVNTEAFFGQGTRLTVV.

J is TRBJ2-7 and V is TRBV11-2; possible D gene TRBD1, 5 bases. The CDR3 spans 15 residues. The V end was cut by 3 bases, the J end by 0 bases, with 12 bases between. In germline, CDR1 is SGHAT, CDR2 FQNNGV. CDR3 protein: CASSFQGSNSYEQYF. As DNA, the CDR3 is TGTGCCAGCAGCTTTCAGGGAAGCAACTCCTACGAGCAGTACTTC.

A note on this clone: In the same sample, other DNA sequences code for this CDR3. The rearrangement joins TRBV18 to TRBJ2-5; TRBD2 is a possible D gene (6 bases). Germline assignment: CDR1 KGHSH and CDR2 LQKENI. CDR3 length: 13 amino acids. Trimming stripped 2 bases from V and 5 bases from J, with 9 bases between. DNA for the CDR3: TGTGCCAGCTCACCAGGAGGAGGGGAGACCCAGTACTTC. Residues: CASSPGGGETQYF.

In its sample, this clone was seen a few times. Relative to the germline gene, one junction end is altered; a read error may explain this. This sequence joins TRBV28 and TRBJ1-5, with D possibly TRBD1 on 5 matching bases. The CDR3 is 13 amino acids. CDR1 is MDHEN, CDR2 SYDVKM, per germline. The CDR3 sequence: CASSLRSQGGPLF. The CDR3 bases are TGTGCCAGCAGTTTAAGGTCCCAGGGCGGGCCACTTTTT.

CDR3 amino acids: CAIDRGYNSPLHF. As DNA, the CDR3 is TGTGCCATCGACAGGGGTTATAATTCACCCCTCCACTTT. This chain uses TRBV7-9 with TRBJ1-6; TRBD1 agrees at 8 bases. V trimming: 10 bases; J trimming: 4 bases; junction bases outside the gene matches: 3. The CDR3 contains 13 residues. CDR1 and CDR2 from the germline V gene are SEHNR and FQNEAQ (reference sequence). The full variable domain, rest sourced from reference TRBV7-9 and TRBJ1-6, is DTGVSQNPRHKITKRGQNVTFRCDPISEHNRLYWYRQTLGQGPEFLTYFQNEAQLEKSRLLSDRFSAERPKGSFSTLEIQRTEQGDSAMYLCAIDRGYNSPLHFGNGTRLTVT.

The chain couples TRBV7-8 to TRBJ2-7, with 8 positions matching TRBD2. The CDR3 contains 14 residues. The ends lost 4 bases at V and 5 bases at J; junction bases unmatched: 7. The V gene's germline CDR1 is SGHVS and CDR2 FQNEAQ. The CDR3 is CASSSQRERDEQYF. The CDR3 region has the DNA TGTGCCAGCAGCTCCCAGCGGGAGCGTGACGAGCAGTACTTC.

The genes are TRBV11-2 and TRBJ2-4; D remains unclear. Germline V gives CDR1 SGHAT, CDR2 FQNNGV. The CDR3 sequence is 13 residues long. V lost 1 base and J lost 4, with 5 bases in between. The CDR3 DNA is TGTGCCAGCAGCTTAGCAGAAAAAAACATTCAGTACTTC. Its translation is CASSLAEKNIQYF.

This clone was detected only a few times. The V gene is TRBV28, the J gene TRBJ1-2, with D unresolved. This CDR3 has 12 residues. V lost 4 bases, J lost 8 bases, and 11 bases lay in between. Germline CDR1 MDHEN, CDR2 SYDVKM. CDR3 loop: CASSSSQKGYTF. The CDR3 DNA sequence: TGTGCCAGCAGTTCATCTCAGAAGGGCTACACCTTC.

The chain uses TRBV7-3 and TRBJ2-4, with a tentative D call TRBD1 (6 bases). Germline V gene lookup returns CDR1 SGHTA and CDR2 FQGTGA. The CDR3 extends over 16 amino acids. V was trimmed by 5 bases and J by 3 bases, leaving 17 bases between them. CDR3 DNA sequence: TGTGCCAGCAGCCCCCGACAGGTAAAGGGCAAAAACATTCAGTACTTC. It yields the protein CASSPRQVKGKNIQYF.

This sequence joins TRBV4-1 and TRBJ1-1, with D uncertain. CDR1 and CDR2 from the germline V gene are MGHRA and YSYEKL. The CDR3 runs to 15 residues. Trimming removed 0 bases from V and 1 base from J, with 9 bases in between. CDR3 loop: CASSQDRRRNTEAFF. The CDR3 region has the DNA TGCGCCAGCAGCCAAGACCGCAGGAGGAACACTGAAGCTTTCTTT.

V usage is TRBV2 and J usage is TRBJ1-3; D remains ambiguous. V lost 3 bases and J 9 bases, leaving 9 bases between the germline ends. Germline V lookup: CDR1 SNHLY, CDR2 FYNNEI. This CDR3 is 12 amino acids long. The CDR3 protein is CASSEFEGTIYF. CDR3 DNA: TGTGCCAGCAGTGAGTTTGAGGGCACCATATATTTT.

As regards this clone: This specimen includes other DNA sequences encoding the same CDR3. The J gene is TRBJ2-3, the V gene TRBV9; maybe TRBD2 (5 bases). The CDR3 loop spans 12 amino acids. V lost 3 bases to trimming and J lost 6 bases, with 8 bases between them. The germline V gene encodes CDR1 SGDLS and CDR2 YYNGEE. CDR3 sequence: CASSDRGDTQYF. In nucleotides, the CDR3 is TGTGCCAGCAGCGATAGAGGGGATACGCAGTATTTT.

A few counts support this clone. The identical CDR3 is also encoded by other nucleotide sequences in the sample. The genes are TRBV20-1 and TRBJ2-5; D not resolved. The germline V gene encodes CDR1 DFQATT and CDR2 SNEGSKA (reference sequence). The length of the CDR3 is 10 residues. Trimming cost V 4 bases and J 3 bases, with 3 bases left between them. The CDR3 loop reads CSAKKETQYF. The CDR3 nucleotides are TGCAGTGCTAAGAAAGAGACCCAGTACTTC.

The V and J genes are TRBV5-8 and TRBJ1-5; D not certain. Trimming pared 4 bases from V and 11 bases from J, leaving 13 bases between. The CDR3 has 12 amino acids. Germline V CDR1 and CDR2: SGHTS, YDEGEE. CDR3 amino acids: CASSPGNLAQHF. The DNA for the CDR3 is TGTGCCAGCAGCCCGGGAAACTTGGCCCAGCATTTT.

The CDR3 loop reads CASGLSGANVLTF. The CDR3, as DNA: TGTGCCAGCGGGCTCTCTGGGGCCAACGTCCTGACTTTC. The chain combines TRBV11-2 with TRBJ2-6; D gene ambiguous. The V and J ends lost 8 bases and 0 bases respectively, with 5 bases between them. Looked up from germline, CDR1 is SGHAT and CDR2 is FQNNGV. The CDR3 length is 13 residues.